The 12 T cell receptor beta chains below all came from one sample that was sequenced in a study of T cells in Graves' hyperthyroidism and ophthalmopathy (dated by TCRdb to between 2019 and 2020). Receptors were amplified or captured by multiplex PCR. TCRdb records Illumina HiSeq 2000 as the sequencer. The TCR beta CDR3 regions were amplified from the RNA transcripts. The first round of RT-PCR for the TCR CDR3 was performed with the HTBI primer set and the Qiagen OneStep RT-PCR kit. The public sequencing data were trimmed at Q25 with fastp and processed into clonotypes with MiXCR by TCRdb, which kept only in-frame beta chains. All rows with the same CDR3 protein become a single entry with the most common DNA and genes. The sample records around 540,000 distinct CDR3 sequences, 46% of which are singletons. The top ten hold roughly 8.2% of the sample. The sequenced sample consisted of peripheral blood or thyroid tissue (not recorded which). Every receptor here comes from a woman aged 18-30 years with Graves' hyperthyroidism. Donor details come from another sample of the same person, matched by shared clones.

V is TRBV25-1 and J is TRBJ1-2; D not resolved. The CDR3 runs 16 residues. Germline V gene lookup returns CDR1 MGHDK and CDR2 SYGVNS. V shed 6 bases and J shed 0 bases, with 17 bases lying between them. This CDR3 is CASSPFRGGSNYGYTF. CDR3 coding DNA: TGTGCCAGCAGCCCCTTTAGAGGCGGATCTAACTATGGCTACACCTTC.

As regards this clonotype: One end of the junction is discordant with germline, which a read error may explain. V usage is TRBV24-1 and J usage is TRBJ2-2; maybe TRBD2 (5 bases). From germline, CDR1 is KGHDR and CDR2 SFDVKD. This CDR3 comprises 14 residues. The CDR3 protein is CATSDETYTGEQFF. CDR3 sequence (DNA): TGTGCCACCAGTGACGAGACGTACACCGGGGAGCAGTTTTTT.

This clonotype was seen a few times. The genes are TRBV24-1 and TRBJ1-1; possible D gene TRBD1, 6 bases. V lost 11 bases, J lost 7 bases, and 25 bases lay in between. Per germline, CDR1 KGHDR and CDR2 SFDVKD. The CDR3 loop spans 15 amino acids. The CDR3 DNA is TGTGCCAGCAGCGAAGACGCTTGGGGGCTGGGTGAAGCTTTCTTT. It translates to CASSEDAWGLGEAFF.

The CDR3 spells CASSLDALGEQYF. CDR3 DNA sequence: TGTGCCAGCAGCCTGGACGCCCTGGGGGAGCAGTACTTC. The chain couples TRBV11-2 to TRBJ2-7; D is undetermined. V lost 5 bases and J 7 bases, leaving 15 bases between the germline ends. The CDR3 is 13 residues long. Germline V gene sequence: CDR1 SGHAT, CDR2 FQNNGV.

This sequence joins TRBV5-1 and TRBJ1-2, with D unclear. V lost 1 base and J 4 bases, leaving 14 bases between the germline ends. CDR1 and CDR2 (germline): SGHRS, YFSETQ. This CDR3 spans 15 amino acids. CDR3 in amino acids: CASSLRDGSPYGYTF. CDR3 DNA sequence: TGCGCCAGCAGCTTGCGTGACGGATCTCCCTATGGCTACACCTTC.

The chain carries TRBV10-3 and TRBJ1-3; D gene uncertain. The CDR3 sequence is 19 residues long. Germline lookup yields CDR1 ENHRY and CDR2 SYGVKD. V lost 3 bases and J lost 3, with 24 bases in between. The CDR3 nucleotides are TGTGCCATCAGTGAAGGGAAGACGGCGGTGACGAGTGGTGGAAACACCATATATTTT. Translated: CAISEGKTAVTSGGNTIYF.

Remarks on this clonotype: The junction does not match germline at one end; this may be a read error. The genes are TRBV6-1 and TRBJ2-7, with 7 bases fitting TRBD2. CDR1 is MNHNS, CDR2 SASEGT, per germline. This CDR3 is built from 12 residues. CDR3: CASCLADYGQYF. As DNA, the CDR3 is TGTGCCAGTTGCCTAGCGGACTACGGGCAGTACTTC.

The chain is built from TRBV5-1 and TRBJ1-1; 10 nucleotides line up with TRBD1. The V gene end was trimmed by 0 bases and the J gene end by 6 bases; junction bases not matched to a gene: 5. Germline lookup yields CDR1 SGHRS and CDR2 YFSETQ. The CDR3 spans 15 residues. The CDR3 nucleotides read TGCGCCAGCAGCTTGGATGGACAGGGGGGAGCTGAAGCTTTCTTT. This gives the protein CASSLDGQGGAEAFF.

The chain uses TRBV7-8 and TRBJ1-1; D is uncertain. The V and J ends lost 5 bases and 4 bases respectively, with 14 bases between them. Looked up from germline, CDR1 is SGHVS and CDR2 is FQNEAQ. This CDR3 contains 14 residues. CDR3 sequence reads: CASSALTLSTEAFF. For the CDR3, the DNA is TGTGCCAGCAGCGCCCTGACACTTTCCACTGAAGCTTTCTTT.

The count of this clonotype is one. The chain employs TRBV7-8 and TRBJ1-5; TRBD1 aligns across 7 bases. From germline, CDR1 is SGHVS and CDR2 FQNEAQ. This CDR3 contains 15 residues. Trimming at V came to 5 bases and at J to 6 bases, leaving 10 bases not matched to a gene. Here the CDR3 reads CASSILDREGQPQHF. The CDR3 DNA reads TGTGCCAGCAGCATCCTCGACAGGGAAGGTCAGCCCCAGCATTTT.

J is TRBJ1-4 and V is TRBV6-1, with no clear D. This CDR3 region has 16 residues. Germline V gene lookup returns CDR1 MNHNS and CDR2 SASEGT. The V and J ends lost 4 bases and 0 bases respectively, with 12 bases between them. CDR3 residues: CASSVRERTTNEKLFF. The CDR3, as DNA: TGTGCCAGCAGTGTCCGGGAGCGGACAACTAATGAAAAACTGTTTTTT.

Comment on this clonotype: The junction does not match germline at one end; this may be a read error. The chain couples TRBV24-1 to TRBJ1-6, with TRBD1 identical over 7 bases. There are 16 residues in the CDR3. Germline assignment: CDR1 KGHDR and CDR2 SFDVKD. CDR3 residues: CASSTVGGLDNSPLHF. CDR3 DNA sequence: TGCGCCAGCAGCACCGTAGGGGGCTTGGATAATTCACCCCTCCACTTT.